These 30 T cell receptor beta chains came from one sample sequenced in a study of graft-versus-host responses after intestinal transplantation. Libraries were prepared by immunoSEQ multiplex PCR; TCRdb keeps only in-frame clonotypes and omits some of them. The data contain roughly 43,000 clones, about 95% of them singletons. The sample consisted of PBMCs, taken about 350 days after intestinal transplant. These receptors all stem from a human patient who received an intestinal transplant, so some T cells may come from the graft donor.

The chain employs TRBV5-1 and TRBJ2-1; 8 nucleotides align to TRBD1. V was clipped by 5 bases and J by 6 bases; unmatched bases: 4. CDR1 is SGHRS, CDR2 YFSETQ, per germline. The CDR3 runs 13 residues. Written as DNA, the CDR3 is TGCGCCAGCAGAACGGGACAGGTCAATGAGCAGTTCTTC. This encodes CASRTGQVNEQFF.

The chain is built from TRBV23-1 and TRBJ1-3, with 9 bases matching TRBD1. TRBV23-1 is identified as an open reading frame with a role that is uncertain. This CDR3 has 15 amino acids. Losses at the gene ends were 0 bases for V and 4 bases for J; bases not matched to a gene: 1. CDR3 region: CASSQSQGAGNTIYF. The CDR3 coding sequence is TGCGCCAGCAGTCAATCACAGGGGGCCGGAAACACCATATATTTT.

This chain uses TRBV11-2 with TRBJ2-7, with D unresolved. The CDR3 loop spans 12 amino acids. Germline V gene sequence: CDR1 SGHAT, CDR2 FQNNGV. V lost 0 bases and J 6 bases, leaving 6 bases between the germline ends. The DNA for the CDR3 is TGTGCCAGCAGCTTAGATATTCTCGAGCAGTACTTC. This gives the protein CASSLDILEQYF.

J is TRBJ2-7 and V is TRBV27; D is tentatively TRBD1 or TRBD2 (5 bases each). Germline CDR1 reads MNHEY; CDR2 reads SMNVEV (reference sequence). The CDR3 consists of 18 residues. The V end lost 1 base, the J end lost 4 bases, and 23 bases lay between the germline ends. In DNA, the CDR3 is TGTGCCAGCAGTTTATTAAAGCCATTCGGGACCGATGTTTACGAGCAGTACTTC. Its translation is CASSLLKPFGTDVYEQYF.

This chain connects TRBV11-2 to TRBJ2-4; 8 bases match TRBD2. The CDR3 runs to 19 residues. Per germline, CDR1 SGHAT and CDR2 FQNNGV. Trimming took 5 bases from V and 1 from J; bases not matched to a gene: 16. This CDR3 reads CASSTPGGIVGAAKNIQYF. Written as DNA, the CDR3 is TGTGCCAGCAGCACCCCGGGGGGGATAGTTGGCGCGGCCAAAAACATTCAGTACTTC.

This sequence joins TRBV7-3 and TRBJ2-7, with 8 bases identical to TRBD1. The CDR3 loop spans 14 amino acids. The V and J ends lost 5 bases and 0 bases, in that order; junction bases with no gene match: 3. Germline V lookup: CDR1 SGHTA, CDR2 FQGTGA. The CDR3 loop reads CASSRTGISYEQYF. In DNA form, the CDR3 reads TGTGCCAGCAGCAGGACAGGGATCTCCTACGAGCAGTACTTC.

The V gene is TRBV5-1, the J gene TRBJ1-2; 7 bases are a match to TRBD1. This CDR3 has 13 residues. The germline V gene has CDR1 SGHRS and CDR2 YFSETQ. The V segment lost 8 bases and the J segment 0 bases; nucleotides outside the gene matches: 4. CDR3 amino acids: CASTGEANYGYTF. DNA for the CDR3: TGCGCCAGTACAGGGGAAGCTAACTATGGCTACACCTTC.

V is TRBV6-5 and J is TRBJ2-1; D is perhaps TRBD1 (6 bases). The CDR3 sequence is 12 residues long. Germline V gene lookup returns CDR1 MNHEY and CDR2 SVGAGI. V lost 4 bases and J lost 14, with 15 bases in between. The CDR3 sequence: CASSSTDRLKFF. CDR3 in DNA: TGTGCCAGCAGTTCGACCGACAGGTTGAAGTTCTTC.

This chain links TRBV19 with TRBJ2-6; no clear D gene. This CDR3 spans 17 amino acids. Germline lookup yields CDR1 LNHDA and CDR2 SQIVND (reference sequence). V was clipped by 1 base and J by 4 bases, with 14 bases between them. Here the CDR3 reads CASSIGVGSWGANVLTF. CDR3 bases: TGTGCCAGTAGTATAGGGGTCGGGTCCTGGGGGGCCAACGTCCTGACTTTC.

V is TRBV6-6 and J is TRBJ2-2; D gene unclear. This CDR3 comprises 14 residues. Germline values: CDR1 MNHNY, CDR2 SVGAGI (reference sequence). The ends were cut back, 0 bases at V and 6 bases at J, with 8 bases in the middle. The CDR3 region has the DNA TGTGCCAGCAGTTACTCGGCGAAAGCCGGGGAGCTGTTTTTT. This encodes CASSYSAKAGELFF.

CDR3 protein: CASTEDFGNTEAFF. The CDR3 DNA sequence: TGTGCCAGCACGGAGGATTTTGGGAACACTGAAGCTTTCTTT. This chain connects TRBV11-1 to TRBJ1-1; D uncertain. CDR1 and CDR2 (germline): SGHAT, FQDESV (reference sequence). Trimming took 7 bases from V and 1 from J, leaving 13 bases between them. This CDR3 comprises 14 residues.

The V and J genes are TRBV7-9 and TRBJ2-7; maybe TRBD2 (6 bases). CDR3 length equals 16 residues. Germline lookup yields CDR1 SEHNR and CDR2 FQNEAQ (reference sequence). V lost 2 bases and J 6 bases, leaving 20 bases between the germline ends. As DNA, the CDR3 is TGTGCCAGCAGCTTAACGTTATTAGCGGACCGGGGCGAGCAGTACTTC. It yields the protein CASSLTLLADRGEQYF.

The CDR3 reads CASSQSSLGRSYYEQYF. In nucleotides, the CDR3 is TGCGCCAGCAGCCAATCCTCTCTAGGGCGGTCTTACTACGAGCAGTACTTC. The J gene is TRBJ2-7, the V gene TRBV4-1; D is uncertain. Germline loops: CDR1 MGHRA, CDR2 YSYEKL. The CDR3 runs 17 residues. V was pared by 2 bases and J by 3 bases, with 20 bases between.

The chain joins TRBV7-6 to TRBJ2-1, with TRBD2 matching over 8 bases. Germline V gene lookup returns CDR1 SGHVS and CDR2 FNYEAQ. V lost 0 bases to trimming and J lost 8 bases; unmatched junction nucleotides: 9. CDR3 length: 16 residues. CDR3 sequence reads: CASSLAPSGGRDEQFF. The CDR3 DNA is TGTGCCAGCAGCTTAGCCCCGAGCGGGGGACGAGATGAGCAGTTCTTC.

The chain combines TRBV7-6 with TRBJ2-7; 14 bases align to TRBD2. The CDR3 runs to 16 residues. Germline values: CDR1 SGHVS, CDR2 FNYEAQ. V lost 5 bases, J lost 3 bases, and 6 bases stayed unmatched. CDR3 sequence (DNA): TGTGCCAGCAGCCCGGGACTAGCGGGAGTAGTCTACGAGCAGTACTTC. Encoded protein: CASSPGLAGVVYEQYF.

The rearrangement uses TRBV5-1 and TRBJ2-5; D is perhaps TRBD1 or TRBD2 (5 bases each). The CDR3 is 13 amino acids. V lost 3 bases to trimming and J lost 3 bases, with 9 bases between them. Germline V gives CDR1 SGHRS, CDR2 YFSETQ. The CDR3 DNA follows: TGCGCCAGCAGCTCGGGGCGAGAAGAGACCCAGTACTTC. Residues: CASSSGREETQYF.

J is TRBJ2-5 and V is TRBV6-1, with TRBD2 matching over 12 bases. Germline CDR1 is MNHNS and CDR2 is SASEGT. V was pared by 2 bases and J by 4 bases, with 2 bases of the junction left unmatched. The length of the CDR3 is 15 residues. The CDR3 DNA reads TGTGCCAGCAGTGAACTAGCGGGGGGGCCAGAGACCCAGTACTTC. Protein product: CASSELAGGPETQYF.

This sequence joins TRBV7-9 and TRBJ1-2; weak D call: TRBD1 (6 bases). Germline CDR1 SEHNR, CDR2 FQNEAQ (reference sequence). Trimming stripped 7 bases from V and 7 bases from J, with 25 bases between. The CDR3 has 16 amino acids. CDR3 in amino acids: CASILLPPRQEIGYTF. The CDR3, as DNA: TGTGCCAGCATCCTCCTCCCACCGAGACAGGAGATTGGCTACACCTTC.

This chain joins TRBV6-5 and TRBJ1-2; no reliable D call. In germline, CDR1 is MNHEY, CDR2 SVGAGI. The CDR3 contains 14 residues. V lost 4 bases to trimming and J lost 8 bases, with 17 bases between them. The CDR3 DNA reads as TGTGCCAGCAGTTTGAGACGCGTATCGCGCGGCTACACCTTC. Protein: CASSLRRVSRGYTF.

A single count supports this clone. The chain recombines TRBV28 with TRBJ1-5; no firm D call. Looked up from germline, CDR1 is MDHEN and CDR2 is SYDVKM. This CDR3 region has 12 residues. Trimming removed 7 bases from V and 11 bases from J, with 15 bases in between. Here the CDR3 DNA reads TGTGCCAGCACCTCCGGAAGTATGGCCCAGCATTTT. Protein: CASTSGSMAQHF.

The chain links TRBV27 to TRBJ2-3; TRBD1 is a possible D gene (5 bases). V was pared by 7 bases and J by 3 bases, with 14 bases between. Germline V CDR1 and CDR2: MNHEY, SMNVEV (reference sequence). The CDR3 totals 14 residues. The CDR3 region is CASTRQGGTDTQYF. In DNA form, the CDR3 reads TGTGCCAGCACGAGGCAGGGTGGGACAGATACGCAGTATTTT.

This chain uses TRBV6-1 with TRBJ1-6; unclear D gene. This CDR3 has 14 residues. Deletions cut 1 base from V and 13 bases from J, with 14 bases between. Germline loops: CDR1 MNHNS, CDR2 SASEGT. This CDR3 reads CASSEEVLFTPLHF. The CDR3 coding sequence is TGTGCCAGCAGTGAAGAGGTCCTCTTCACGCCCCTCCACTTT.

This clone was detected only a few times. The rearrangement joins TRBV28 to TRBJ2-1; TRBD2 agrees at 8 bases. This CDR3 is 14 amino acids long. Germline trimming cut 8 bases from V and 7 bases from J; bases unmatched to any gene: 10. Germline CDR1 and CDR2: MDHEN and SYDVKM. The CDR3 nucleotides are TGTGCCAGCTCGGGGGGGTTGTTGGGGAATGAGCAGTTCTTC. The encoded protein is CASSGGLLGNEQFF.

This rearrangement joins TRBV19 to TRBJ2-5; 8 bases map to TRBD1. The J call may be wrong; the DNA end is better matched by TRBJ2-7. This CDR3 comprises 17 residues. Germline V CDR1 and CDR2: LNHDA, SQIVND (reference sequence). Here the CDR3 reads CASSIVSGGRSSYEQYF. The CDR3 DNA follows: TGTGCCAGTAGTATAGTCTCAGGGGGCCGTTCCTCTTACGAGCAGTACTTC.

This chain joins TRBV6-5 and TRBJ2-7; D is uncertain. V shed 2 bases and J shed 1 base, with 9 bases lying between them. Germline V lookup: CDR1 MNHEY, CDR2 SVGAGI. CDR3 size: 14 residues. CDR3 sequence (DNA): TGTGCCAGCAGTTACGGTCACGTGTCCTACGAGCAGTACTTC. Its translation: CASSYGHVSYEQYF.

The chain employs TRBV6-5 and TRBJ1-2, with TRBD1 as a possible D gene (5 bases). Germline V gene sequence: CDR1 MNHEY, CDR2 SVGAGI. Deletions cut 6 bases from V and 11 bases from J, with 22 bases between. There are 14 residues in the CDR3. As DNA, the CDR3 is TGTGCCAGCAGCCAAACCCCGGGACGGACTATTTACACCTTC. Amino acid sequence: CASSQTPGRTIYTF.

This clone was detected only once. The chain employs TRBV5-4 and TRBJ2-7, with unresolved D. Germline values: CDR1 SGHNT, CDR2 YYREEE (reference sequence). The CDR3 length is 13 residues. V lost 1 base, J lost 0 bases, and 5 bases lay in between. The CDR3 here is CASSLSLSYEQYF. The CDR3 DNA reads TGTGCCAGCAGCTTGAGTCTCTCCTACGAGCAGTACTTC.

The chain is built from TRBV28 and TRBJ2-1; D might be TRBD1 (5 bases). Germline V gene lookup returns CDR1 MDHEN and CDR2 SYDVKM. The CDR3 has 14 residues. Trimming pared 5 bases from V and 6 bases from J, leaving 14 bases between. The CDR3 sequence: CASSHPDSANEQFF. Here the CDR3 DNA reads TGTGCCAGCAGTCACCCTGACAGTGCCAATGAGCAGTTCTTC.

The J gene is TRBJ1-5, the V gene TRBV5-5, with 8 nucleotides matching TRBD1. CDR3 length: 16 amino acids. Germline V lookup: CDR1 SGHKS, CDR2 YYEKEE (reference sequence). The junction had 8 bases not matched to a gene; V was cut back by 4 bases and J by 2 bases. CDR3 DNA: TGTGCCAGCAGCCCTGTGGCAGGGGGCGGCAATCAGCCCCAGCATTTT. Its translation is CASSPVAGGGNQPQHF.

The table lists this clone with a count of one. The gene calls are TRBV6-5 and TRBJ1-1; D remains ambiguous. The CDR3 totals 13 residues. Trimming pared 2 bases from V and 3 bases from J, leaving 7 bases between. Germline-derived CDR1 and CDR2 are MNHEY and SVGAGI. The CDR3 sequence is CASSYGRDTEAFF. Written as DNA, the CDR3 is TGTGCCAGCAGTTACGGTAGGGACACTGAAGCTTTCTTT.